The rows below give T cell receptor beta chains drawn from one sample of a study of shared T cell receptors in the human thymus. This table comes from immunoSEQ multiplex PCR, and its TCRdb copy is limited to in-frame clones, with some not included. Among 630,000 or so clones listed, over 75% were seen once. The same data also contributed to another study, on human thymus T cells.

The sequenced sample was thymocytes. Source of these receptors: a boy under two years old with a congenital heart defect. The CDR3 runs from the conserved cysteine through the conserved F or W. D genes are given only for firm matches. The listing skips clone size in some rows; elsewhere it reads once, few, many or a size class.

TRBJ2-1,TRBV15,NA,TRBD1,CATNSNPGGDEQFF,TGTGCCACCAATAGTAATCCAGGGGGAGATGAGCAGTTCTTC
TRBJ2-7,TRBV5-6,NA,NA,CASSFGYEQYF,TGTGCCAGCAGCTTCGGGTACGAGCAGTACTTC
TRBJ2-1,TRBV5-1,NA,TRBD2,CASSFGGRYNEQFF,TGCGCCAGCAGCTTCGGGGGGAGATACAATGAGCAGTTCTTC
TRBJ1-1,TRBV5-1,NA,NA,CASSTRRGHTEAFF,TGCGCCAGCAGCACTAGGAGGGGTCACACTGAAGCTTTCTTT
TRBJ2-1,TRBV19,NA,TRBD2,CASSPRLAGVKLKVPYNEQFF,TGTGCCAGTAGCCCCCGTCTGGCGGGAGTGAAACTCAAGGTTCCCTACAATGAGCAGTTCTTC
TRBJ2-5,TRBV7-2,NA,NA,CASSPMWETQYF,TGTGCCAGCAGCCCTATGTGGGAGACCCAGTACTTC
TRBJ2-1,TRBV11-2,once,TRBD1,CASSLEGQGANEQFF,TGTGCCAGCAGCTTAGAGGGACAGGGGGCCAATGAGCAGTTCTTC
TRBJ2-7,TRBV4-1,few,NA,CASSQAPLSHEQYF,TGCGCCAGCAGCCAAGCCCCTCTATCACACGAGCAGTACTTC
TRBJ2-7,TRBV27,NA,TRBD2,CASSLAGVTFYEQYF,TGTGCCAGCAGTTTGGCGGGAGTAACGTTTTACGAGCAGTACTTC
TRBJ1-6,TRBV23-1,NA,NA,CASSPRGGRRNSPLHF,TGCGCCAGCAGTCCCCGTGGGGGCAGAAGAAATTCACCCCTCCACTTT
TRBJ2-7,TRBV6-5,NA,TRBD1,CASNQLQGGSYEQYF,TGTGCCAGCAACCAATTACAGGGGGGCTCCTACGAGCAGTACTTC
TRBJ2-1,TRBV2,once,NA,CASSPYSGSSYNEQFF,TGTGCCAGCAGTCCCTATAGCGGAAGCTCCTACAATGAGCAGTTCTTC